These 29 T cell receptor beta chains were all obtained from the same sample, sequenced in a study of blood T cell repertoires in COVID-19 (dated by TCRdb to about 2020). Receptors were amplified or captured by the immunoSEQ multiplex PCR assay. The source is immuneACCESS, and TCRdb retained only in-frame sequences with V and J called. Part of the clones is not carried over; for the studies checked, unresolved V genes explain less than half of this, and the remainder is unexplained. The table for this sample lists approximately 240,000 clones; approximately 86% of them were counted only once. The ten largest clonotypes hold roughly 1.3% of the sample. The specimen sequenced was peripheral blood. These TCRs come from a woman in her 30s with COVID-19, enrolled during active disease.

The V and J genes are TRBV6-5 and TRBJ2-2; D is possibly TRBD2 (6 bases). V shed 3 bases and J shed 4 bases, with 15 bases lying between them. This CDR3 has 16 residues. Germline CDR1 reads MNHEY; CDR2 reads SVGAGI. CDR3 sequence reads: CASSYSSIAVTGELFF. DNA of the CDR3: TGTGCCAGCAGTTATTCGAGCATAGCGGTCACCGGGGAGCTGTTTTTT.

The rearrangement joins TRBV7-3 to TRBJ1-2, with D tentatively TRBD1 (5 bases). There are 15 residues in the CDR3. CDR1 and CDR2 (germline): SGHTA, FQGTGA. V lost 5 bases to trimming and J lost 0 bases, with 13 bases between them. The CDR3 sequence: CASSVLGGANYGYTF. As DNA, the CDR3 is TGTGCCAGCAGCGTATTGGGGGGTGCTAACTATGGCTACACCTTC. The full variable domain, with the rest looked up from reference TRBV7-3 and TRBJ1-2, is GAGVSQTPSNKVTEKGKYVELRCDPISGHTALYWYRQSLGQGPEFLIYFQGTGAADDSGLPNDRFFAVRPEGSVSTLKIQRTERGDSAVYLCASSVLGGANYGYTFGSGTRLTVV.

V is TRBV19 and J is TRBJ2-4; TRBD2 aligns across 11 bases. CDR3 length equals 17 residues. Trimming at V came to 4 bases and at J to 2 bases, leaving 7 bases not matched to a gene. Germline lookup yields CDR1 LNHDA and CDR2 SQIVND (reference sequence). The CDR3 nucleotides read TGTGCCAGTAGTAGGCTAGCGGGGGGCCCGACCAAAAACATTCAGTACTTC. Its translation: CASSRLAGGPTKNIQYF.

The V call is TRBV11-2, the J call TRBJ2-3, with TRBD2 as a possible D gene (5 bases). V shed 5 bases and J shed 5 bases, with 17 bases lying between them. This CDR3 has 15 residues. Germline V CDR1 and CDR2: SGHAT, FQNNGV. The CDR3 bases are TGTGCCAGCAGCAAAGACGGCCTAGCCGGAGATACGCAGTATTTT. Its protein is CASSKDGLAGDTQYF.

The chain links TRBV5-4 to TRBJ2-2; 9 bases are a match to TRBD1. This CDR3 contains 15 residues. The germline gives CDR1 SGHNT, CDR2 YYREEE (reference sequence). V gave up 2 bases and J gave up 4 bases; unmatched junction bases: 3. In DNA, the CDR3 is TGTGCCAGCAGCTTCGGGACAGGGACCACCGGGGAGCTGTTTTTT. This codes for CASSFGTGTTGELFF.

The genes are TRBV5-5 and TRBJ2-7, with TRBD2 identical over 10 bases. CDR1 and CDR2 from the germline V gene are SGHKS and YYEKEE (reference sequence). This CDR3 spans 15 amino acids. V lost 0 bases, J lost 7 bases, and 7 bases stayed unmatched. DNA for the CDR3: TGTGCCAGCAGCTTGGGACTAGCGGGCGAGCGGGAGCAGTACTTC. It translates to CASSLGLAGEREQYF.

The table lists this clone with a few counts. V gene TRBV5-8 combines with J gene TRBJ2-1, with 8 bases that match TRBD2. Unmatched junction bases numbered 19, after V lost 7 bases and J lost 10 bases. The CDR3 is 16 residues long. Germline V gene data show CDR1 as SGHTS and CDR2 as YDEGEE. This chain's CDR3 is CASQEQLAALLSEQFF. The CDR3 DNA is TGTGCCAGCCAAGAACAACTAGCGGCACTCCTTTCCGAGCAGTTCTTC.

V usage is TRBV2 and J usage is TRBJ2-5; D possibly corresponds to TRBD1 (5 bases). Trimming cost V 4 bases and J 1 base, with 7 bases left between them. The CDR3 runs to 13 residues. Germline loops: CDR1 SNHLY, CDR2 FYNNEI. CDR3 protein: CASSGQTQETQYF. CDR3 DNA: TGTGCCAGCAGTGGACAGACCCAAGAGACCCAGTACTTC.

V is TRBV7-9 and J is TRBJ2-3; D ambiguous. V shed 5 bases and J shed 1 base, with 7 bases lying between them. This CDR3 spans 13 amino acids. Germline V gene data show CDR1 as SEHNR and CDR2 as FQNEAQ (reference sequence). CDR3 protein: CASSPPGTDTQYF. Written as DNA, the CDR3 is TGTGCCAGCAGCCCCCCAGGCACAGATACGCAGTATTTT.

The rearrangement uses TRBV6-1 and TRBJ1-5, with D tentatively TRBD1 (6 bases). The germline V and J ends were trimmed by 3 bases and 4 bases, with 13 bases remaining between them. The germline gives CDR1 MNHNS, CDR2 SASEGT. The CDR3 extends over 15 amino acids. The CDR3 reads CASSDQGGQNQPQHF. The CDR3 DNA sequence: TGTGCCAGCAGTGACCAGGGTGGACAGAATCAGCCCCAGCATTTT.

This clone was observed once. The genes are TRBV9 and TRBJ2-3, with D possibly matching TRBD2 (7 bases). V was shortened by 0 bases and J by 3 bases, with 14 bases between the two germline ends. The germline V gene encodes CDR1 SGDLS and CDR2 YYNGEE. The length of the CDR3 is 16 residues. The chain's CDR3 is CASSVAGAGVTDTQYF. In DNA, the CDR3 is TGTGCCAGCAGCGTAGCGGGGGCGGGAGTAACAGATACGCAGTATTTT.

This rearrangement joins TRBV5-4 to TRBJ1-6, with D possibly being TRBD1 (5 bases). The V end lost 5 bases, the J end lost 8 bases, and 11 bases lay between the germline ends. CDR1 and CDR2 (germline): SGHNT, YYREEE (reference sequence). The CDR3 consists of 13 residues. The DNA for the CDR3 is TGTGCCAGCAGTCCCGAGACAGATTCACCCCTCCACTTT. It encodes CASSPETDSPLHF.

This clone was counted once. This sequence joins TRBV7-3 and TRBJ1-1; D possibly corresponds to TRBD1 (6 bases). This CDR3 contains 13 residues. CDR1 SGHTA and CDR2 FQGTGA come from the germline V gene. V lost 2 bases and J 4 bases, leaving 8 bases between the germline ends. The CDR3 sequence is CASSLHRVTEAFF. CDR3 bases: TGTGCCAGCAGCTTACACAGGGTCACTGAAGCTTTCTTT.

The chain links TRBV27 to TRBJ2-5; TRBD1 is a possible D gene (5 bases). This CDR3 comprises 16 residues. Germline CDR1 and CDR2: MNHEY and SMNVEV (reference sequence). Trimming took 4 bases from V and 4 from J, leaving 19 bases between them. CDR3 sequence (DNA): TGTGCCAGCAGTTCACGTTTACCAGGGTTGGGAGAGACCCAGTACTTC. Protein sequence: CASSSRLPGLGETQYF.

V usage is TRBV25-1 and J usage is TRBJ1-2, with D tentatively TRBD1 (5 bases). V was clipped by 5 bases and J by 2 bases, with 9 bases between them. This CDR3 is built from 13 residues. CDR1 is MGHDK, CDR2 SYGVNS, per germline. In nucleotides, the CDR3 is TGTGCCAGCAGTCATCCAGGGAACTATGGCTACACCTTC. This sequence encodes CASSHPGNYGYTF.

This sequence joins TRBV15 and TRBJ2-4; D may be TRBD2 (5 bases). V dropped 0 bases and J dropped 0 bases, with 18 bases sitting between them. The germline CDR1 and CDR2 sequences are LNHNV and YYDKDF (reference sequence). The CDR3 runs 19 residues. Written as DNA, the CDR3 is TGTGCCACCAGCAGAGATCTAACACGGGGAGTCCTAGCCAAAAACATTCAGTACTTC. Translation: CATSRDLTRGVLAKNIQYF. Filled out from reference TRBV15 and TRBJ2-4, the complete variable domain reads DAMVIQNPRYQVTQFGKPVTLSCSQTLNHNVMYWYQQKSSQAPKLLFHYYDKDFNNEADTPDNFQSRRPNTSFCFLDIRSPGLGDTAMYLCATSRDLTRGVLAKNIQYFGAGTRLSVL.

The V gene is TRBV23-1, the J gene TRBJ1-2; D is unresolved. TRBV23-1 is an ORF, and what it does is uncertain. This CDR3 is built from 19 residues. V was trimmed by 2 bases and J by 4 bases, leaving 26 bases between them. CDR3 coding DNA: TGCGCCAGCAGTCAAACCACCCCTGGCGGTCATACACCACCCTATGGCTACACCTTC. Its translation is CASSQTTPGGHTPPYGYTF.

This clone was picked up a small number of times. The chain combines TRBV7-9 with TRBJ1-1; tentative D call: TRBD1 (6 bases). V lost 5 bases to trimming and J lost 4 bases, with 14 bases between them. Germline V gives CDR1 SEHNR, CDR2 FQNEAQ (reference sequence). The CDR3 length is 14 residues. CDR3 DNA sequence: TGTGCCAGCAGCCAATACAGGGAGGGCACTGAAGCTTTCTTT. Translating gives CASSQYREGTEAFF.

The chain combines TRBV7-2 with TRBJ1-1; the match to TRBD1 covers 9 bases. This CDR3 has 14 residues. V lost 9 bases, J lost 6 bases, and 11 bases stayed unmatched. Germline-derived CDR1 and CDR2 are SGHTA and FQGNSA. The CDR3 here is CASSHPGQGSEAFF. The CDR3, as DNA: TGTGCCAGTAGCCACCCGGGACAGGGTTCTGAAGCTTTCTTT. Filled out from reference TRBV7-2 and TRBJ1-1, the complete variable domain reads GAGVSQSPSNKVTEKGKDVELRCDPISGHTALYWYRQSLGQGLEFLIYFQGNSAPDKSGLPSDRFSAERTGGSVSTLTIQRTQQEDSAVYLCASSHPGQGSEAFFGQGTRLTVV.

This clone was counted at least ten times. The rearrangement uses TRBV20-1 and TRBJ1-2; D is perhaps TRBD1 (5 bases). CDR3 size: 11 residues. The V end was cut by 0 bases, the J end by 7 bases, with 6 bases between. Germline V lookup: CDR1 DFQATT, CDR2 SNEGSKA (reference sequence). The CDR3 nucleotides read TGCAGTGCTAGAGAAGGGGTTGGCTACACCTTC. It yields the protein CSAREGVGYTF.

The V gene is TRBV7-3, the J gene TRBJ1-6; D call uncertain. Germline assignment: CDR1 SGHTA and CDR2 FQGTGA. Trimming shortened V by 5 bases and J by 13 bases, and 15 bases separated the two germline ends. The CDR3 extends over 13 amino acids. CDR3 DNA sequence: TGTGCCAGCAGCCCCGGGCGGGGATTGCCCCTCCACTTT. Encoded protein: CASSPGRGLPLHF.

V usage is TRBV24-1 and J usage is TRBJ1-6; tentatively, D is TRBD1 (6 bases). The CDR3 is made up of 12 amino acids. Trimming took 12 bases from V and 6 from J, leaving 11 bases between them. Germline V lookup: CDR1 KGHDR, CDR2 SFDVKD. This CDR3 is CAPTTGNSPLHF. In DNA form, the CDR3 reads TGTGCCCCCACGACAGGTAATTCACCCCTCCACTTT.

V usage is TRBV10-3 and J usage is TRBJ2-2; 11 nucleotides line up with TRBD2. CDR1 is ENHRY, CDR2 SYGVKD, per germline. The CDR3 loop spans 16 amino acids. V was clipped by 4 bases and J by 4 bases; unmatched bases: 5. The CDR3 nucleotides are TGTGCCATCAGTGCCCTGGGGACTAGCGGCACCGGGGAGCTGTTTTTT. Its protein product is CAISALGTSGTGELFF.

The chain recombines TRBV7-8 with TRBJ1-2; 8 bases align to TRBD1. The V and J ends lost 1 base and 4 bases, in that order; junction bases with no gene match: 11. The V gene's germline CDR1 is SGHVS and CDR2 FQNEAQ. The CDR3 covers 17 residues. The DNA of the CDR3 is TGTGCCAGCAGCTTAGTGGTCAGGGGGCGCTATGTCTATGGCTACACCTTC. This codes for CASSLVVRGRYVYGYTF.

This clone was observed a few times. J is TRBJ1-4 and V is TRBV19, with D possibly TRBD1 on 5 matching bases. This CDR3 is 14 amino acids long. Trimming took off 5 bases at V and 3 bases at J, with 10 bases between the two ends. The germline V gene has CDR1 LNHDA and CDR2 SQIVND (reference sequence). CDR3 residues: CASSGGLSNEKLFF. The CDR3 DNA reads TGTGCCAGTAGTGGGGGGTTATCTAATGAAAAACTGTTTTTT.

V usage is TRBV15 and J usage is TRBJ2-5, with a tentative D call TRBD2 (5 bases). CDR1 and CDR2 from the germline V gene are LNHNV and YYDKDF (reference sequence). V was shortened by 0 bases and J by 4 bases, with 9 bases between the two germline ends. This CDR3 region has 14 residues. The CDR3 bases are TGTGCCACCAGCAGAGATATAGCGTCAGAGACCCAGTACTTC. It codes for CATSRDIASETQYF.

The V call is TRBV27, the J call TRBJ2-1, with 13 bases lining up with TRBD2. CDR3 length equals 19 residues. V was pared by 7 bases and J by 10 bases, with 22 bases of the junction left unmatched. CDR1 and CDR2 (germline): MNHEY, SMNVEV (reference sequence). CDR3 amino acids: CASTRRTSGSNWKSGEQFF. CDR3 nucleotide sequence: TGTGCCAGCACTCGCCGGACTAGCGGGAGCAATTGGAAGAGCGGGGAGCAGTTCTTC.

V and J are TRBV12-3 or TRBV12-4 and TRBJ2-2; 8 nucleotides agree with TRBD1. This CDR3 is 12 amino acids long. V was clipped by 6 bases and J by 7 bases; unmatched bases: 1. The CDR3, as DNA: TGTGCCAGCAGGACAGGGGACGGGGAGCTGTTTTTT. Its translation: CASRTGDGELFF.

The chain is built from TRBV21-1 and TRBJ1-4; the table gives TRBD1 as D, unverified against the DNA. TRBV21-1 is deemed a pseudogene. This CDR3 comprises 18 residues. DNA of the CDR3: TGTGCCAGCAGCACAGGAAGGACAGGGCCGGCAACTAATGAAAAACTGTTTTTT. It encodes CASSTGRTGPATNEKLFF.